This T cell receptor beta chain originates from a study of sequential checkpoint blockade in melanoma. Study information: After both sequences, patients received maintenance nivolumab.

Documented treatment: randomized to nivolumab then ipilimumab (arm A) or the reverse (arm B). This clone showed up just a few times. With 1 base removed from V and 0 bases from J, the gap between germline ends came to 7 bases. There are 15 residues in the CDR3. Germline V gives CDR1 SGHTA, CDR2 FQGTGA. Profiling relied on immunoSEQ multiplex PCR, and the TCRdb table lists in-frame clones only, not all of them. The table records roughly 20,000 clones, 55% to 75% of them present only once. This receptor was obtained from a human donor with melanoma. This specimen consisted of CD8+ T cells sorted from blood (inferred from file names), obtained from a patient given nivolumab and ipilimumab in sequence. The genes are TRBV7-3 and TRBJ2-1, with D unclear. The CDR3 reads CASSLNGFSYNEQFF. The CDR3 bases are TGTGCCAGCAGCTTAAACGGGTTCTCCTACAATGAGCAGTTCTTC.